The 21 T cell receptor beta chains reported below all come from one sample, sequenced in a study of identical twins. TCRdb re-called the 5' RACE reads through MiXCR, storing one row per CDR3 protein. The sample has about 890,000 distinct CDR3 sequences, 12% seen once. This same sample was also taken into another study, of yellow fever vaccine responses in identical twins.

Source material: PBMCs. The receptors stem from a woman between 18 and 30 years old in good health.

This clonotype was observed a handful of times. The V and J genes are TRBV3-1 and TRBJ2-3; maybe TRBD2 (6 bases). Trimming pared 1 base from V and 8 bases from J, leaving 13 bases between. The CDR3 totals 14 residues. CDR1 and CDR2 (germline): LGHDT, YNNKEL (reference sequence). The CDR3 sequence is CASSQVPQGGTQYF. In DNA form, the CDR3 reads TGTGCCAGCAGCCAAGTCCCTCAGGGAGGTACGCAGTATTTT.

V is TRBV2 and J is TRBJ2-1; the D gene is possibly TRBD2 (5 bases). The CDR3 contains 14 residues. With 4 bases removed from V and 4 bases from J, the gap between germline ends came to 11 bases. In germline, CDR1 is SNHLY, CDR2 FYNNEI. In nucleotides, the CDR3 is TGTGCCAGCAGTGGCCGGACTGTATACAATGAGCAGTTCTTC. Its translation is CASSGRTVYNEQFF. Supplemented by reference TRBV2 and TRBJ2-1, the full variable domain reads EPEVTQTPSHQVTQMGQEVILRCVPISNHLYFYWYRQILGQKVEFLVSFYNNEISEKSEIFDDQFSVERPDGSNFTLKIRSTKLEDSAMYFCASSGRTVYNEQFFGPGTRLTVL.

Many counts were recorded for this clonotype. This rearrangement joins TRBV29-1 to TRBJ2-1; 14 positions match TRBD2. V dropped 1 base and J dropped 5; count of bases not matched to a gene: 1. The CDR3 sequence is 15 residues long. The germline gives CDR1 SQVTM, CDR2 ANQGSEA. CDR3 loop: CSVEGTSGGNNEQFF. The CDR3 DNA reads TGCAGCGTTGAAGGGACTAGCGGGGGGAACAATGAGCAGTTCTTC.

This clonotype was observed at least ten times. This chain connects TRBV12-3 or TRBV12-4 to TRBJ2-1, with 9 nucleotides matching TRBD2. This CDR3 comprises 15 residues. Losses at the gene ends were 3 bases for V and 6 bases for J; bases not matched to a gene: 6. The chain's CDR3 is CASSFGLLAGNEQFF. As DNA, the CDR3 is TGTGCCAGCAGTTTTGGGCTACTAGCGGGCAATGAGCAGTTCTTC.

This chain uses TRBV19 with TRBJ2-1, with D perhaps TRBD2 (5 bases). Germline V gene data show CDR1 as LNHDA and CDR2 as SQIVND (reference sequence). Trimming left V 5 bases short and J 0 bases short, with 17 bases between. The length of the CDR3 is 17 residues. CDR3 amino acids: CASSSEVTVRSYNEQFF. The DNA of the CDR3 is TGTGCCAGTAGTTCGGAGGTTACAGTGCGCTCCTACAATGAGCAGTTCTTC. Based on the CDR3 plus reference TRBV19 and TRBJ2-1, the full variable domain is DGGITQSPKYLFRKEGQNVTLSCEQNLNHDAMYWYRQDPGQGLRLIYYSQIVNDFQKGDIAEGYSVSREKKESFPLTVTSAQKNPTAFYLCASSSEVTVRSYNEQFFGPGTRLTVL.

V usage is TRBV7-2 and J usage is TRBJ2-1, with D hard to call. The V gene lost 1 base and the J gene lost 1 base, with 11 bases spanning the gap. CDR3 length: 16 residues. CDR1 SGHTA and CDR2 FQGNSA come from the germline V gene. CDR3 in amino acids: CASSLVAYGSYNEQFF. CDR3 nucleotides: TGTGCCAGCAGCTTAGTGGCGTATGGTTCCTACAATGAGCAGTTCTTC.

This clonotype was detected only a few times. The rearrangement links TRBV10-3 to TRBJ2-1, with 9 bases that match TRBD2. V shed 0 bases and J 7 bases; nucleotides not matched to a gene: 4. CDR3 length equals 15 residues. Per germline, CDR1 ENHRY and CDR2 SYGVKD. CDR3 in amino acids: CAISESAGGVNEQFF. For the CDR3, the DNA is TGTGCCATCAGTGAGTCTGCGGGAGGGGTTAATGAGCAGTTCTTC.

The chain is built from TRBV24-1 and TRBJ1-2; a weak D match, TRBD1 (5 bases). The germline CDR1 and CDR2 sequences are KGHDR and SFDVKD. Trimming removed 9 bases from V and 7 bases from J, with 17 bases in between. The CDR3 totals 13 residues. The CDR3 sequence is CATHGRGERGYTF. DNA for the CDR3: TGTGCCACCCACGGGAGAGGGGAACGTGGCTACACCTTC.

This clonotype was counted many times. The gene calls are TRBV20-1 and TRBJ2-5; D unresolved. Germline CDR1 reads DFQATT; CDR2 reads SNEGSKA (reference sequence). CDR3 length equals 12 residues. Trimming left V 6 bases short and J 2 bases short, with 10 bases between. In nucleotides, the CDR3 is TGCAGTGCGTCCGGCAGGCAAGAGACCCAGTACTTC. Translated, it gives CSASGRQETQYF.

The chain recombines TRBV18 with TRBJ2-6, with no clear D. Trimming removed 6 bases at V and 4 bases at J, with 16 bases between. Germline V gene sequence: CDR1 KGHSH, CDR2 LQKENI. This CDR3 is 16 amino acids long. Written as DNA, the CDR3 is TGTGCCAGCTCTGCAACCTCTATAAACGGGGCCAACGTCCTGACTTTC. Amino acids: CASSATSINGANVLTF.

The DNA for the CDR3 is TGCGCCAGCAGCCTACAGGGCCAGAGCAATCAGCCCCAGCATTTT. Translation gives CASSLQGQSNQPQHF. The chain uses TRBV5-1 and TRBJ1-5, with a tentative D call TRBD1 (6 bases). Germline V gene lookup returns CDR1 SGHRS and CDR2 YFSETQ. V dropped 4 bases and J dropped 1 base, with 12 bases sitting between them. CDR3 length: 15 amino acids.

Many counts were recorded for this clonotype. The genes are TRBV20-1 and TRBJ2-3, with D unresolved. Per germline, CDR1 DFQATT and CDR2 SNEGSKA (reference sequence). This CDR3 is 14 amino acids long. Trimming took off 0 bases at V and 1 base at J, with 8 bases between the two ends. CDR3 in DNA: TGCAGTGCTAGAGACCCTAGGGGCACAGATACGCAGTATTTT. Translated, it gives CSARDPRGTDTQYF.

This sequence joins TRBV4-1 and TRBJ1-6; 7 bases line up with TRBD1. The CDR3 spans 14 residues. The V and J ends lost 5 bases and 6 bases, in that order; junction bases with no gene match: 4. Germline V CDR1 and CDR2: MGHRA, YSYEKL. This CDR3 is CASSLDRANSPLHF. CDR3 nucleotides: TGCGCCAGCAGCTTAGACAGGGCTAATTCACCCCTCCACTTT.

The sample holds a few counts of this clonotype. The CDR3 DNA is TGTGCCAGCAGGCAGGGGTATGAAGCTTTCTTT. It specifies CASRQGYEAFF. The genes are TRBV7-9 and TRBJ1-1, with D possibly matching TRBD1 (6 bases). Trimming removed 6 bases at V and 7 bases at J, with 9 bases between. CDR3 length: 11 amino acids. The germline V gene encodes CDR1 SEHNR and CDR2 FQNEAQ (reference sequence).

The genes are TRBV28 and TRBJ2-7, with D unresolved. Germline V CDR1 and CDR2: MDHEN, SYDVKM. The CDR3 is 14 amino acids. V was pared by 4 bases and J by 3 bases, with 13 bases between. Here the CDR3 reads CASSSPGGFYEQYF. CDR3 nucleotides: TGTGCCAGCAGTTCCCCCGGTGGTTTCTACGAGCAGTACTTC.

The rearrangement uses TRBV12-3 or TRBV12-4 and TRBJ2-7, with a tentative D call TRBD2 (6 bases). The CDR3 contains 12 residues. V was cut by 7 bases and J by 12 bases, with 19 bases left in between. The CDR3 coding sequence is TGTGCCAGCACCTACCCTGGAGGGCCGGGGTACTTC. It codes for CASTYPGGPGYF.

The J gene is TRBJ2-7, the V gene TRBV7-2, with TRBD2 identical over 8 bases. Trimming took 1 base from V and 1 from J; bases not matched to a gene: 3. This CDR3 is 15 amino acids long. In germline, CDR1 is SGHTA, CDR2 FQGNSA. The CDR3 DNA reads TGTGCCAGCAGCTTAGTAATAGCGGGGTCCTACGAGCAGTACTTC. Residues: CASSLVIAGSYEQYF.

The chain is built from TRBV3-1 and TRBJ1-5; D unclear. The germline CDR1 and CDR2 sequences are LGHDT and YNNKEL (reference sequence). V was shortened by 4 bases and J by 8 bases, with 12 bases between the two germline ends. This CDR3 is 13 amino acids long. The CDR3 bases are TGTGCCAGCAGCCCCATACCTCTGAAGCCCCAGCATTTT. This sequence encodes CASSPIPLKPQHF. Full variable domain (outside the CDR3, taken from reference TRBV3-1 and TRBJ1-5): DTAVSQTPKYLVTQMGNDKSIKCEQNLGHDTMYWYKQDSKKFLKIMFSYNNKELIINETVPNRFSPKSPDKAHLNLHINSLELGDSAVYFCASSPIPLKPQHFGDGTRLSIL.

The DNA for the CDR3 is TGTGCCATCAGGGGGGACAGTTACGAGCAGTACGTC. Amino acids: CAIRGDSYEQYV. V is TRBV10-3 and J is TRBJ2-7; TRBD1 aligns across 7 bases. Germline trimming cut 6 bases from V and 4 bases from J; bases unmatched to any gene: 3. CDR3 size: 12 residues. Germline V lookup: CDR1 ENHRY, CDR2 SYGVKD.

The sample holds many counts of this clonotype. This chain connects TRBV3-1 to TRBJ2-5; D remains ambiguous. The CDR3 is made up of 15 amino acids. Germline values: CDR1 LGHDT, CDR2 YNNKEL (reference sequence). Between the trimmed V and J ends, which lost 4 bases and 3 bases, there was a span of 15 bases. CDR3 DNA: TGTGCCAGCAGCCCCGTTCTTAGGGTCGAAGAGACCCAGTACTTC. As protein: CASSPVLRVEETQYF.

The chain combines TRBV7-9 with TRBJ2-3, with TRBD2 identical over 7 bases. Germline trimming cut 4 bases from V and 2 bases from J; bases unmatched to any gene: 3. Germline CDR1 and CDR2: SEHNR and FQNEAQ (reference sequence). The CDR3 loop spans 14 amino acids. CDR3 DNA: TGTGCCAGCAGCTCGGGACTAAACACAGATACGCAGTATTTT. Its protein product is CASSSGLNTDTQYF.